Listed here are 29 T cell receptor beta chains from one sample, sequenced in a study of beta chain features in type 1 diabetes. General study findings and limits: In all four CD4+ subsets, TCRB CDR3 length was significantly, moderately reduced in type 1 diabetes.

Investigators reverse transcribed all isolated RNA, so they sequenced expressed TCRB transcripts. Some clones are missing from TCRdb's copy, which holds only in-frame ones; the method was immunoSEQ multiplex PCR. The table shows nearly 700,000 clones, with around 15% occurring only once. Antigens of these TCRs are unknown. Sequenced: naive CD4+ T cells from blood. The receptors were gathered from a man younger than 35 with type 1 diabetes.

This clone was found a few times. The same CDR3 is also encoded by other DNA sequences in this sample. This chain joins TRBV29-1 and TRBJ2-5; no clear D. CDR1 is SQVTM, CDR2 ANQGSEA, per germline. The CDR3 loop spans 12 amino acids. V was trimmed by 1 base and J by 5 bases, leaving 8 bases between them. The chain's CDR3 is CSVEGVGETQYF. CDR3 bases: TGCAGCGTTGAAGGAGTAGGCGAGACCCAGTACTTC.

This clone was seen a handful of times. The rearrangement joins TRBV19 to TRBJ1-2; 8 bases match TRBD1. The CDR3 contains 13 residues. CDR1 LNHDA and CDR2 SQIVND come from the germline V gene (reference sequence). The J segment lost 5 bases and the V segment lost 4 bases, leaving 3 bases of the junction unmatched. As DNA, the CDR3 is TGTGCCAGTAGTACGGGGGACAGGTATGGCTACACCTTC. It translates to CASSTGDRYGYTF.

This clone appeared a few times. The CDR3 reads CASSGQIGTQYF. The CDR3 bases are TGTGCCAGCAGCGGACAAATTGGCACGCAGTATTTT. V usage is TRBV5-6 and J usage is TRBJ2-3; possibly TRBD1 for D (5 bases). The V and J ends lost 4 bases and 9 bases respectively, with 12 bases between them. The germline CDR1 and CDR2 sequences are SGHDT and YYEEEE. The CDR3 covers 12 residues.

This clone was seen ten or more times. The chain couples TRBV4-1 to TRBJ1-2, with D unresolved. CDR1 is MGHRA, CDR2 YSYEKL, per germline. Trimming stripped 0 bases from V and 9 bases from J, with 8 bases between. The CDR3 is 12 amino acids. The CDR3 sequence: CASSQDRGSYTF. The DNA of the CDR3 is TGCGCCAGCAGCCAAGATCGCGGGAGCTACACCTTC.

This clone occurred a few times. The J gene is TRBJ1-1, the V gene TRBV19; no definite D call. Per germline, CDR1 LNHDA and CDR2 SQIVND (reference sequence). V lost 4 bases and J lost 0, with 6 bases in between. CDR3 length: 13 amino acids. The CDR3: CASSTHLNTEAFF. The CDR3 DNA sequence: TGTGCCAGTAGTACACACCTGAACACTGAAGCTTTCTTT.

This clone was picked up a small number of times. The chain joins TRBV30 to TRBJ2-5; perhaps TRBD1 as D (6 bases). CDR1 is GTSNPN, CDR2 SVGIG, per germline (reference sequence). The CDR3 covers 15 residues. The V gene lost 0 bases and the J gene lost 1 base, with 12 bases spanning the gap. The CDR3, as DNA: TGTGCCTGGAGTGTAGGGACAATAGTCCAAGAGACCCAGTACTTC. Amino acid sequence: CAWSVGTIVQETQYF.

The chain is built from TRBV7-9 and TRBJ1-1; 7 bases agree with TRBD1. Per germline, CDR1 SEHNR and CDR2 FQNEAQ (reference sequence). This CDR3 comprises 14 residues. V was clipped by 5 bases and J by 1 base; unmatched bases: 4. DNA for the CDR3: TGTGCCAGCAGCGAAGGGGGCTGGAACACTGAAGCTTTCTTT. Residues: CASSEGGWNTEAFF.

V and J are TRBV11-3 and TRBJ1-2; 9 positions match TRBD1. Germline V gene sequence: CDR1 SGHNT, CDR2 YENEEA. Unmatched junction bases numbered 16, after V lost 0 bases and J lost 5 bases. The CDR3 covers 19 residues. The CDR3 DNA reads TGTGCCAGCAGCTTAGATGGTAATTGGGACAGGGCCGACGTTTATGGCTACACCTTC. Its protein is CASSLDGNWDRADVYGYTF.

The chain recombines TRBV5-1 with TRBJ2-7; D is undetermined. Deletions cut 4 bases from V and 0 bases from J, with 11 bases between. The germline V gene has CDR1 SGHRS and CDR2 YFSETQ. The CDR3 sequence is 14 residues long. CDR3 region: CASSVTPDSYEQYF. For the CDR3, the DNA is TGCGCCAGCAGCGTCACCCCAGACTCCTACGAGCAGTACTTC. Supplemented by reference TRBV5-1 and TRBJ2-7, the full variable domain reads KAGVTQTPRYLIKTRGQQVTLSCSPISGHRSVSWYQQTPGQGLQFLFEYFSETQRNKGNFPGRFSGRQFSNSRSEMNVSTLELGDSALYLCASSVTPDSYEQYFGPGTRLTVT.

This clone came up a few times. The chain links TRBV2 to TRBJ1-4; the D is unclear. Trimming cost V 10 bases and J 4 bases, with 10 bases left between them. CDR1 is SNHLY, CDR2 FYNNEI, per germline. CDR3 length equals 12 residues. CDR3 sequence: CAIGGFNEKLFF. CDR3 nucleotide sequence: TGTGCCATAGGAGGATTTAATGAAAAACTGTTTTTT.

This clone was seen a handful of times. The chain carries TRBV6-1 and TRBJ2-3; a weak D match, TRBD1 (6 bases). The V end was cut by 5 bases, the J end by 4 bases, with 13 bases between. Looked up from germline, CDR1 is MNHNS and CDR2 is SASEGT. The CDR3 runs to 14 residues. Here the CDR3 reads CASSIQGPPDTQYF. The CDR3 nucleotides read TGTGCCAGCAGTATACAGGGTCCCCCAGATACGCAGTATTTT.

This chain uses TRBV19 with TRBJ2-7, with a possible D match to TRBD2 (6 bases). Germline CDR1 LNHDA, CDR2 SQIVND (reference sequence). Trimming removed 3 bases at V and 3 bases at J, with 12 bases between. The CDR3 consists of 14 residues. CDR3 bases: TGTGCCAGTAGTATTGGGACGGGAGACTACGAGCAGTACTTC. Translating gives CASSIGTGDYEQYF.

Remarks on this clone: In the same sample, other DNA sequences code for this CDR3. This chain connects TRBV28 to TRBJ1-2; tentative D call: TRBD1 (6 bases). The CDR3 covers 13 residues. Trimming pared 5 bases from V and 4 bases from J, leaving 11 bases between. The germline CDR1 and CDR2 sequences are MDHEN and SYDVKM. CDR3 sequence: CASSEQGIYGYTF. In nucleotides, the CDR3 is TGTGCCAGCAGTGAGCAGGGGATCTATGGCTACACCTTC.

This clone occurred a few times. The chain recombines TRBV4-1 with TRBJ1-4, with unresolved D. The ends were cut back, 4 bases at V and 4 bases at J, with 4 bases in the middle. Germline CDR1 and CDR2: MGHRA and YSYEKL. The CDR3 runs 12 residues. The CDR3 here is CASSPINEKLFF. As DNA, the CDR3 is TGCGCCAGCAGCCCCATTAATGAAAAACTGTTTTTT.

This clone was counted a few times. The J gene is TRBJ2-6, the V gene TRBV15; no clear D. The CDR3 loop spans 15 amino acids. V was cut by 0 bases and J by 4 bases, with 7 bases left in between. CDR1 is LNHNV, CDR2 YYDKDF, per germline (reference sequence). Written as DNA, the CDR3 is TGTGCCACCAGCAGAGATACCTCGGGGGCCAACGTCCTGACTTTC. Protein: CATSRDTSGANVLTF.

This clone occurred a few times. The CDR3 sequence is CASSGGLAIQETQYF. CDR3 bases: TGTGCCAGCAGCGGGGGACTAGCAATTCAAGAGACCCAGTACTTC. The rearrangement links TRBV9 to TRBJ2-5; TRBD2 matches 9 bases. Germline CDR1 is SGDLS and CDR2 is YYNGEE. Losses at the gene ends were 3 bases for V and 2 bases for J; bases not matched to a gene: 5. The CDR3 contains 15 residues.

The CDR3 loop is CASSLASAMDGYTF. The CDR3 DNA is TGCGCCAGCAGCTTGGCCTCGGCGATGGATGGCTACACCTTC. The chain carries TRBV5-1 and TRBJ1-2; D call uncertain. The V end was cut by 0 bases, the J end by 6 bases, with 12 bases between. The V gene's germline CDR1 is SGHRS and CDR2 YFSETQ. There are 14 residues in the CDR3.

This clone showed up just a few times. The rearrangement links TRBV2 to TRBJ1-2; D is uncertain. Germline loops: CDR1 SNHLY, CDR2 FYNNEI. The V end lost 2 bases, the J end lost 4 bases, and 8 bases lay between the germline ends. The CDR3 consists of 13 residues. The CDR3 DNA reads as TGTGCCAGCAGTGAAAGGGAGCCCTATGGCTACACCTTC. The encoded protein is CASSEREPYGYTF.

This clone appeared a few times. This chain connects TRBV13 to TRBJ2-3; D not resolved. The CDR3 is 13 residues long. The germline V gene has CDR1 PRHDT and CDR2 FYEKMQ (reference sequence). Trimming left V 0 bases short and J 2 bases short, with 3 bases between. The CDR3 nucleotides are TGTGCCAGCAGCTTAGGGTTCACAGATACGCAGTATTTT. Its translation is CASSLGFTDTQYF.

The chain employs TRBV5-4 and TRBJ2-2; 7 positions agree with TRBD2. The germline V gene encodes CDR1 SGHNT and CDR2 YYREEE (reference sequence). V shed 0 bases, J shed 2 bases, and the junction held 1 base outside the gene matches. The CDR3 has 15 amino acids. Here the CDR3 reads CASSLASGNTGELFF. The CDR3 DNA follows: TGTGCCAGCAGCTTGGCTAGCGGAAACACCGGGGAGCTGTTTTTT.

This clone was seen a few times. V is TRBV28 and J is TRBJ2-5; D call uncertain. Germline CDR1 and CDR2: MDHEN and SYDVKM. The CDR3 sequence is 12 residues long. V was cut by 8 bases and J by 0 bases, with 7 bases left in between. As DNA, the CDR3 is TGTGCCAGCGGAACGTACCAAGAGACCCAGTACTTC. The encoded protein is CASGTYQETQYF.

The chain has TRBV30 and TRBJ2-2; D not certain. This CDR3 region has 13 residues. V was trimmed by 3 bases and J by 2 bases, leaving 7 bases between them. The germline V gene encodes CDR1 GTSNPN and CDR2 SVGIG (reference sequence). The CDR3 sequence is CAWSRVNTGELFF. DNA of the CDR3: TGTGCCTGGAGCCGGGTCAACACCGGGGAGCTGTTTTTT.

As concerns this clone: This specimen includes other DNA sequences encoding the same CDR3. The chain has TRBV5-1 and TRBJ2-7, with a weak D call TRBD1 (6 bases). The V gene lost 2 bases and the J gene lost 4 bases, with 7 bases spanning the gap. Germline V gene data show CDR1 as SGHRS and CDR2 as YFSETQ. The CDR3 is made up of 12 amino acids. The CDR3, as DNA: TGCGCCAGCAGCTTCGGACAGTACGAGCAGTACTTC. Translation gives CASSFGQYEQYF.

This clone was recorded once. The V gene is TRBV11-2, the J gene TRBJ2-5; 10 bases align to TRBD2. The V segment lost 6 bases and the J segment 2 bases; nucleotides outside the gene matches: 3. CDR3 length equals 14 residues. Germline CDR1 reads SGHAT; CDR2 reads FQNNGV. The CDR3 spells CASSPTSGQETQYF. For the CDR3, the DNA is TGTGCCAGCAGTCCGACTAGCGGGCAAGAGACCCAGTACTTC.

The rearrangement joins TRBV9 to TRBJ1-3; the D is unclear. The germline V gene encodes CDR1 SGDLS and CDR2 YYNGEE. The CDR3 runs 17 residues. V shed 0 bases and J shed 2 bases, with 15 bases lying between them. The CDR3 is CASSVELGRTPGNTIYF. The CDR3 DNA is TGTGCCAGCAGCGTAGAGTTGGGAAGGACGCCTGGAAACACCATATATTTT.

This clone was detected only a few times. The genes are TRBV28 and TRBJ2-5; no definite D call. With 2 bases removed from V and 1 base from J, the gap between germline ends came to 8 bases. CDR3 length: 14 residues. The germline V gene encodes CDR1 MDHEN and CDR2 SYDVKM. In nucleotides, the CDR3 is TGTGCCAGCAGTTTAGAACGGACCCAAGAGACCCAGTACTTC. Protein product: CASSLERTQETQYF.

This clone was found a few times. This CDR3 is CASSLYITGGYTF. DNA for the CDR3: TGTGCCAGCAGCTTATATATCACCGGAGGCTACACCTTC. The rearrangement links TRBV7-2 to TRBJ1-2, with unresolved D. Trimming removed 2 bases at V and 8 bases at J, with 12 bases between. Per the germline V gene, CDR1 is SGHTA and CDR2 is FQGNSA. CDR3 length: 13 amino acids.

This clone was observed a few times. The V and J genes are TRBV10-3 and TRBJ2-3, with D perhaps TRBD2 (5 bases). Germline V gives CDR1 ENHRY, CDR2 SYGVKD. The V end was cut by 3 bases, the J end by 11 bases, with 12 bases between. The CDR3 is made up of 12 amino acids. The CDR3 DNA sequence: TGTGCCATCAGTGATCGTGACGAGGGGCAGTATTTT. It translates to CAISDRDEGQYF.

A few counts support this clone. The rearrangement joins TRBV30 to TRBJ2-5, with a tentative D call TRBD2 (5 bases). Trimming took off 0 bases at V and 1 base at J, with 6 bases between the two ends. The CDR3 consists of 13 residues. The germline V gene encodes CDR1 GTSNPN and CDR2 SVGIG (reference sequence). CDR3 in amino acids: CAWSVRAQETQYF. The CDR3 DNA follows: TGTGCCTGGAGTGTGAGGGCCCAAGAGACCCAGTACTTC.